This T cell receptor (beta chain) was sequenced during a study of blood T cell repertoires in COVID-19. Study-wide background: Acute and convalescent COVID-19 samples came from the United States, Italy and Spain. T cells, B-cell-depleted T cells, or PBMCs supplied cDNA or gDNA.

Source study methods: Estimated nucleated cell counts came from reference gene primer amplification. The method was immunoSEQ multiplex PCR; TCRdb's version includes in-frame clones alone and lacks a portion of them. V and J calls plus clone size are reproduced from that table; the DNA served to infer D and trimming. The table records a few hundred thousand clones, 70% to 85% of them present only once. This clonotype was sampled from a human donor with acute or convalescent COVID-19. The donor label of this sample is uncertain. Sequencing was performed on peripheral blood.

Here the CDR3 DNA reads TGTGCCAGCGGGCTTGGCGGGGAGCTGTTTTTT. Its protein product is CASGLGGELFF. The chain is built from TRBV25-1 and TRBJ2-2; D remains ambiguous. This CDR3 has 11 amino acids. The germline V gene encodes CDR1 MGHDK and CDR2 SYGVNS. V lost 8 bases and J 7 bases, leaving 8 bases between the germline ends.